This TCR beta chain comes out of a study of response to subunit inactivated influenza vaccine. Study-wide findings and caveats: The study's authors posited that every seasonal influenza vaccination enlists few new T cells.

This clonotype was seen at least ten times. Its target is unknown. MiXCR, applied by TCRdb to the RT-PCR reads, yields one record per CDR3 protein. This sample has about 620,000 distinct CDR3 sequences; 10% to 15% occur once, and the top ten carry roughly 10%. The V gene end was trimmed by 3 bases and the J gene end by 10 bases; junction bases not matched to a gene: 10. CDR3 length: 14 residues. The V gene's germline CDR1 is LGHDT and CDR2 YNNKEL (reference sequence). The chain uses TRBV3-1 and TRBJ1-2; 8 bases fit TRBD1. The material sequenced was PBMCs from blood, taken on the day of vaccination. This sequence originates from a man aged 45-65 years who received an inactivated influenza vaccine. The CDR3 DNA is TGTGCCAGCAGCCAGCCGGGACAGGAAGTATCCTACACCTTC. As protein: CASSQPGQEVSYTF.